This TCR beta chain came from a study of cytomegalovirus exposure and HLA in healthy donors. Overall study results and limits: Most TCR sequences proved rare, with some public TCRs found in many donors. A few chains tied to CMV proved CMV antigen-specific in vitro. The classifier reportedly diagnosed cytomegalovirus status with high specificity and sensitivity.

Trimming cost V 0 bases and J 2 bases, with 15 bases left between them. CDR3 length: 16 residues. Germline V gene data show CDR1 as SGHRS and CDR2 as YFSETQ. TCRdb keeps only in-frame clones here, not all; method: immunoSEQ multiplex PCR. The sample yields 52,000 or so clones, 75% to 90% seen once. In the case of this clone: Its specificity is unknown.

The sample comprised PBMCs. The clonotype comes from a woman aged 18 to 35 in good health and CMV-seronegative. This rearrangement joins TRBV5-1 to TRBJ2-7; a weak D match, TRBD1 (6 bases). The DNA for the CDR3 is TGCGCCAGCAGCTTGGCCGAAAGGCAGGGGACCTACGAGCAGTACTTC. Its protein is CASSLAERQGTYEQYF.